A selection of T cell receptor beta chains follows, all from one sample in a study of radiation and T cells in renal cell carcinoma. Sequencing used immunoSEQ multiplex PCR; TCRdb keeps in-frame clones, though not all of them. The sample gives around 140,000 clones, about 87% of which show up once; roughly 4.1% is in the top ten. Sample: blood, taken from a patient whose treatment included radiotherapy and nephrectomy. Receptors were obtained from a woman in her seventies with renal cell carcinoma. Both conserved end residues are part of each CDR3. The D gene is left open where the match is weak. Not every row has a clone size; where given, it reads once, few, many or a size class.

length	J	D	size	V	DNA	CDR3
15	TRBJ2-7	TRBD1	NA	TRBV19	TGTGCCAGTAGTATAGGACAGGGGATCACCTACGAGCAGTACTTC	CASSIGQGITYEQYF
16	TRBJ1-6	NA	NA	TRBV6-5	TGTGCCAGCAGTTACTCGGGGGGACCCTATAATTCACCCCTCCACTTT	CASSYSGGPYNSPLHF
12	TRBJ1-2	NA	NA	TRBV7-9	TGTGCCAGCAGCGGCAGAAACTATGGCTACACCTTC	CASSGRNYGYTF
16	TRBJ2-5	NA	NA	TRBV5-1	TGCGCCAGCACCGACGGGGGACGGCTGGGGATGGAGACCCAGTACTTC	CASTDGGRLGMETQYF
16	TRBJ2-2	NA	once	TRBV18	TGTGCCAGCTCACCACAGCCGGGTCCGAACACCGGGGAGCTGTTTTTT	CASSPQPGPNTGELFF
13	TRBJ2-7	TRBD1	NA	TRBV18	TGTGCCAGCTCACTCCGGGACAGGGCCGAGCAGTACTTC	CASSLRDRAEQYF
13	TRBJ2-5	TRBD2	NA	TRBV28	TGTGCCAGCAGTTTAAGCGGGGCTGAGACCCAGTACTTC	CASSLSGAETQYF
12	TRBJ1-1	TRBD1	NA	TRBV27	TGTGCCAGCAGTTCAAGGACAGGGAGAGCTTTCTTT	CASSSRTGRAFF
15	TRBJ2-5	NA	NA	TRBV6-1	TGTGCCGGGGCCCTGGGGGACCCGTACCAAGAGACCCAGTACTTC	CAGALGDPYQETQYF
15	TRBJ2-2	NA	NA	TRBV5-4	TGTGCCAGCAGCGCCGCGGGGATGAACACCGGGGAGCTGTTTTTT	CASSAAGMNTGELFF
14	TRBJ1-5	NA	NA	TRBV6-1	TGTACCAGCAGTGAAGCGGGTATCAATCAGCCCCAGCATTTT	CTSSEAGINQPQHF
12	TRBJ2-1	TRBD2	NA	TRBV5-1	TGCGCCAGCAGCGGGAGGGGCAATGAGCAGTTCTTC	CASSGRGNEQFF
15	TRBJ2-1	TRBD2	NA	TRBV10-3	TGTGCCATCAGTGTAAAGCGGGGGGCCTACAATGAGCAGTTCTTC	CAISVKRGAYNEQFF
11	TRBJ1-2	NA	NA	TRBV9	TGTGCCAGCAGCGTAGGGGATGGCTACACCTTC	CASSVGDGYTF
12	TRBJ1-1	NA	NA	TRBV19	TGTGCCAGTAGATACGACGGAACTGAAGCTTTCTTT	CASRYDGTEAFF
15	TRBJ2-5	TRBD2	NA	TRBV27	TGTGCCAGCAGTTTCGGGGGGGGGCCCCAAGAGACCCAGTACTTC	CASSFGGGPQETQYF
15	TRBJ1-1	NA	NA	TRBV5-1	TGCGCCAGCAGCGTGCAGGGCGGGGTGAACACTGAAGCTTTCTTT	CASSVQGGVNTEAFF
19	TRBJ1-5	TRBD1	NA	TRBV27	TGTGCCAGCAGTTCCGTCCTCCCTTGGGACAGCAATAGCAATCAGCCCCAGCATTTT	CASSSVLPWDSNSNQPQHF
13	TRBJ1-5	NA	few	TRBV29-1	TGCAGCGTTGGGAGTGGCAGCAATCAGCCCCAGCATTTT	CSVGSGSNQPQHF
13	TRBJ2-7	NA	NA	TRBV7-9	TGTGCCAGCAGCCCCTCCATATGGGGAGAGCAGTACTTC	CASSPSIWGEQYF
14	TRBJ2-3	NA	NA	TRBV11-3	TGTGCCAGCAGCTTATCAAAGGGAACAGATACGCAGTATTTT	CASSLSKGTDTQYF
15	TRBJ1-1	TRBD1	NA	TRBV19	TGTGCCAGTAGTGTCTCCGGGACAGGGAATACTGAAGCTTTCTTT	CASSVSGTGNTEAFF
15	TRBJ1-2	NA	NA	TRBV14	TGTGCCAGCAGCCAAGAGTTAGTTGCTAACTATGGCTACACCTTC	CASSQELVANYGYTF
13	TRBJ1-4	TRBD1	once	TRBV6-1	TGTGCCAGCAGACAGACAGGGGTAGAAAAACTGTTTTTT	CASRQTGVEKLFF
15	TRBJ2-3	NA	NA	TRBV7-2	TGTGCCAGCAGCTTATTCAGGGTTGATAGAGATACGCAGTATTTT	CASSLFRVDRDTQYF
20	TRBJ2-7	NA	NA	TRBV28	TGTGCCAGCCCACCCATTCCGGGAAAAATCTTACAAAAAGTCTCCTACGAGCAGTACTTC	CASPPIPGKILQKVSYEQYF